The clone carrying this T cell receptor beta chain was picked up a small number of times. The data derive from a study of T-cell reconstitution after alpha-beta-depleted transplantation in children. Unique molecular identifiers were used in preparing the TCRbeta library. TCRdb fed the PCR reads into MiXCR, producing one record per CDR3 protein. The sample carries fewer than 400,000 distinct CDR3 sequences, around 21% recorded once. J lost 0 bases, V lost 0 bases, and 2 bases had no gene match. CDR3 length: 17 amino acids. CDR1 and CDR2 from the germline V gene are SGHRS and YFSETQ. The TCR comes from a human donor who donated a stem cell graft to a child with acute myeloid leukemia. The rearrangement uses TRBV5-1 and TRBJ2-2; 10 positions agree with TRBD2. Source: PBMCs from the stem cell graft donor, taken from the stem cell graft. For the CDR3, the DNA is TGCGCCAGCAGCTTGGCCAGCGGGAGGGCGAACACCGGGGAGCTGTTTTTT. It codes for CASSLASGRANTGELFF.